Listed below are T cell receptor beta chains from one sample, sequenced in a study of cytomegalovirus exposure and HLA in healthy donors. TCRdb keeps only in-frame clones here, not all; method: immunoSEQ multiplex PCR. The table includes roughly 150,000 clones, over 80% detected once. Sequenced sample: PBMCs. These receptors were taken from a woman aged 18 to 35 in good health and CMV-seronegative. The CDR3 runs from the conserved cysteine through the conserved F or W. The order of the fields is clone size, J gene, D gene, V gene, CDR3 protein, CDR3 DNA. A D gene is named only where the DNA matches it firmly. Some rows mark clone size as missing; the rest say once, few, many or name a class of expanded clone.

once | TRBJ2-7 | NA | TRBV2 | CATAAGTPAYEQYF | TGTGCCACCGCTGCCGGGACACCCGCCTACGAGCAGTACTTC
NA | TRBJ1-2 | NA | TRBV28 | CASRAGGRYGYTF | TGTGCCAGCCGGGCGGGGGGGCGTTATGGCTACACCTTC
NA | TRBJ1-1 | TRBD1 | TRBV18 | CASSPNPSQGRAFF | TGTGCCAGCTCACCGAATCCATCACAGGGGAGGGCTTTCTTT
NA | TRBJ2-2 | NA | TRBV6-1 | CASNEANTGELFF | TGTGCCAGCAACGAGGCGAACACCGGGGAGCTGTTTTTT
once | TRBJ1-5 | NA | TRBV5-6 | CASSNQGDQPQHF | TGTGCCAGCAGTAACCAGGGTGATCAGCCCCAGCATTTT
NA | TRBJ1-2 | NA | TRBV6-1 | CASSEGQNYGYTF | TGTGCCAGCAGTGAAGGACAGAACTATGGCTACACCTTC
NA | TRBJ2-4 | TRBD2 | TRBV18 | CASSPRASGSENIQYF | TGTGCCAGCTCACCACGGGCTAGCGGGTCCGAAAACATTCAGTACTTC
NA | TRBJ2-7 | TRBD1 | TRBV30 | CAWTLQDRDYEQYF | TGTGCCTGGACGCTGCAAGACAGGGACTACGAGCAGTACTTC
NA | TRBJ1-5 | NA | TRBV6-6 | CASSYQDSSNQPQHF | TGTGCCAGCAGTTACCAGGACAGTTCAAATCAGCCCCAGCATTTT
NA | TRBJ2-3 | TRBD2 | TRBV18 | CASSPPGGSPKRYF | TGTGCCAGCTCACCACCGGGCGGGAGCCCAAAGCGGTATTTT
NA | TRBJ1-2 | NA | TRBV5-6 | CASSLGRTVAQGYTF | TGTGCCAGCAGCTTGGGAAGGACAGTAGCACAGGGCTACACCTTC
once | TRBJ1-4 | NA | TRBV7-8 | CASSLAYRGKLFF | TGTGCCAGCAGCTTAGCGTATCGAGGGAAACTGTTTTTT
NA | TRBJ2-6 | NA | TRBV30 | CAWSVQPRSGANGLTF | TGTGCCTGGAGTGTACAACCGCGCTCTGGGGCCAACGGCCTGACTTTC
NA | TRBJ1-6 | TRBD1 | TRBV2 | CASKGADNSPLHF | TGTGCCAGCAAGGGGGCGGATAATTCACCCCTCCACTTT
NA | TRBJ1-1 | TRBD1 | TRBV6-5 | CASSYQDRVNTEAFF | TGTGCCAGCAGTTACCAGGACAGGGTGAACACTGAAGCTTTCTTT
few | TRBJ1-2 | TRBD1 | TRBV19 | CASSRGQGGLNYGYTF | TGTGCCAGTAGTAGAGGACAGGGGGGCCTTAACTATGGCTACACCTTC
NA | TRBJ1-1 | NA | TRBV5-4 | CASSLGNRNMNTEAFF | TGTGCCAGCAGCTTGGGGAACAGAAACATGAACACTGAAGCTTTCTTT
NA | TRBJ2-7 | NA | TRBV6-1 | CASREYEQYF | TGTGCCAGCAGAGAGTACGAGCAGTACTTC
NA | TRBJ1-3 | NA | TRBV19 | CASSIRTGSDTIYF | TGTGCCAGTAGTATCCGGACGGGGAGTGACACCATATATTTT
few | TRBJ2-1 | NA | TRBV13 | CASSGGDSYNEQFF | TGTGCCAGCAGCGGAGGGGACTCCTACAATGAGCAGTTCTTC
NA | TRBJ1-5 | NA | TRBV10-3 | CAISVDSNQPQHF | TGTGCCATCAGTGTAGATAGCAATCAGCCCCAGCATTTT
NA | TRBJ1-1 | NA | TRBV21-1 | CASSTPGDTEAFF | TGTGCCAGCAGCACCCCCGGGGACACTGAAGCTTTCTTT
NA | TRBJ1-2 | TRBD1 | TRBV6-5 | CASRGTGGLDGYTF | TGTGCCAGCAGGGGAACAGGGGGGTTAGATGGCTACACCTTC
NA | TRBJ1-6 | NA | TRBV7-3 | CASSWSGSYNSPLHF | TGTGCCAGCAGCTGGAGTGGAAGCTATAATTCACCCCTCCACTTT
NA | TRBJ1-2 | TRBD1 | TRBV5-1 | CASSFQMGQGGGYTF | TGCGCCAGCAGCTTTCAAATGGGACAGGGAGGTGGCTACACCTTC
NA | TRBJ1-1 | NA | TRBV28 | CASGRQWAFF | TGTGCCAGCGGACGACAGTGGGCTTTCTTT
NA | TRBJ2-6 | NA | TRBV5-4 | CASSFHRSSGANVLTF | TGTGCCAGCAGCTTCCACAGGAGCTCTGGGGCCAACGTCCTGACTTTC
NA | TRBJ2-2 | NA | TRBV5-1 | CASSLDHAGELFF | TGCGCCAGCAGCTTGGATCATGCCGGGGAGCTGTTTTTT
once | TRBJ1-1 | NA | TRBV19 | CASIEGDTLNTEAFF | TGTGCCAGTATAGAGGGAGACACATTGAACACTGAAGCTTTCTTT
NA | TRBJ2-3 | TRBD2 | TRBV7-9 | CASSLGGGASDTQYF | TGTGCCAGCAGCTTAGGCGGGGGGGCTTCAGATACGCAGTATTTT
NA | TRBJ1-2 | NA | TRBV19 | CASSIDRMGYTF | TGTGCCAGTAGTATAGACAGGATGGGCTACACCTTC
NA | TRBJ2-7 | TRBD2 | TRBV5-6 | CASSQRTSGGAREQYF | TGTGCCAGCAGCCAAAGAACTAGCGGGGGGGCTCGGGAGCAGTACTTC
few | TRBJ1-4 | NA | TRBV7-8 | CASSWEGEKLFF | TGTGCCAGCAGCTGGGAGGGAGAAAAACTGTTTTTT
NA | TRBJ2-7 | NA | TRBV7-8 | CASSLGVYEQYF | TGTGCCAGCAGTCTCGGGGTCTACGAGCAGTACTTC
NA | TRBJ1-2 | NA | TRBV7-9 | CASSQRQAGHTPTNYGYTF | TGTGCCAGCAGCCAACGTCAAGCGGGACACACACCAACAAACTATGGCTACACCTTC
NA | TRBJ1-2 | TRBD1 | TRBV28 | CASSHGQGKEGYTF | TGTGCCAGCAGCCACGGACAGGGAAAAGAGGGCTACACCTTC
NA | TRBJ1-2 | NA | TRBV5-1 | CASSLDSSNYGYTF | TGCGCCAGCAGCTTAGACAGCTCTAACTATGGCTACACCTTC
NA | TRBJ1-5 | NA | TRBV15 | CATSRDRSKEPQHF | TGTGCCACCAGCAGAGATCGCAGTAAAGAGCCCCAGCATTTT
NA | TRBJ1-2 | TRBD1 | TRBV6-1 | CASSERVGQHYGYTF | TGTGCCAGCAGTGAACGAGTGGGACAGCACTATGGCTACACCTTC
NA | TRBJ1-2 | TRBD1 | TRBV19 | CASTDTGQGAEGYTF | TGTGCCAGTACCGACACGGGACAGGGGGCTGAGGGCTACACCTTC
NA | TRBJ2-7 | NA | TRBV30 | CAWSVLRSHEQYF | TGTGCCTGGAGTGTACTCAGGTCCCACGAGCAGTACTTC
NA | TRBJ1-1 | NA | TRBV18 | CASSMTPGRRNTEAFF | TGTGCCAGCTCAATGACGCCCGGGAGAAGGAACACTGAAGCTTTCTTT
NA | TRBJ1-1 | NA | TRBV19 | CASSTSGVTEAFF | TGTGCCAGTAGTACCTCAGGGGTCACTGAAGCTTTCTTT
NA | TRBJ2-3 | NA | TRBV30 | CAWSAPGYRISTDTQYF | TGTGCCTGGAGTGCCCCGGGTTACAGGATTAGCACAGATACGCAGTATTTT
NA | TRBJ2-3 | NA | TRBV5-6 | CASRPPAQSTDTQYF | TGTGCCAGCAGGCCACCGGCACAGAGCACAGATACGCAGTATTTT
few | TRBJ2-1 | TRBD2 | TRBV2 | CASSDVTSGDNEQFF | TGTGCCAGCAGTGATGTGACTAGCGGGGACAATGAGCAGTTCTTC
NA | TRBJ2-7 | TRBD1 | TRBV5-1 | CASSSIQGYEQYF | TGCGCCAGCAGTTCTATACAGGGGTACGAGCAGTACTTC
NA | TRBJ2-5 | NA | TRBV5-8 | CASSLDREETQYF | TGTGCCAGCAGCTTGGACAGGGAAGAGACCCAGTACTTC
few | TRBJ1-2 | NA | TRBV9 | CASSSPGREGRGYTF | TGTGCCAGCAGCTCCCCAGGCAGGGAGGGAAGGGGCTACACCTTC
NA | TRBJ1-4 | NA | TRBV7-9 | CASSLGPGGEKLFF | TGTGCCAGCAGCTTAGGCCCAGGAGGGGAAAAACTGTTTTTT
NA | TRBJ1-2 | TRBD1 | TRBV6-6 | CASSLGMTGGFYGYTF | TGTGCCAGCAGTTTAGGGATGACAGGGGGATTCTATGGCTACACCTTC